The 20 T cell receptor beta chains reported below all come from one sample, sequenced in a study of blood T cells in healthy people across ages. Primed by a sample-barcoded 5' primer and a J-beta primer mix, a second PCR proceeded for about 6 to 11 cycles. TCRdb re-called the 5' RACE reads with MiXCR, one entry per CDR3 protein. The table lists about 1.4 million distinct CDR3 sequences, roughly 60% of them singletons. Sequenced input: blood. These receptor sequences come from a young man in good health.

The chain carries TRBV9 and TRBJ2-1; no clear D gene. This CDR3 is built from 12 residues. Trimming cost V 0 bases and J 11 bases, with 9 bases left between them. Germline lookup yields CDR1 SGDLS and CDR2 YYNGEE. CDR3 bases: TGTGCCAGCAGCGTAGGTACCTGGAAGCAGTTCTTC. Its protein product is CASSVGTWKQFF.

The chain is built from TRBV7-9 and TRBJ2-7; 8 positions agree with TRBD2. Trimming removed 4 bases from V and 2 bases from J; junction bases left unmatched: 10. The CDR3 runs to 16 residues. Germline values: CDR1 SEHNR, CDR2 FQNEAQ (reference sequence). CDR3 loop: CASSSSAGGQPYEQYF. The CDR3 coding sequence is TGTGCCAGCAGCTCCTCCGCGGGGGGCCAACCCTACGAGCAGTACTTC.

The chain links TRBV7-2 to TRBJ1-2; perhaps TRBD1 as D (5 bases). V was cut by 4 bases and J by 5 bases, with 17 bases left in between. CDR1 and CDR2 (germline): SGHTA, FQGNSA. This CDR3 region has 15 residues. The CDR3 reads CASSSEVVGTYGYTF. CDR3 in DNA: TGTGCCAGCAGCTCAGAGGTAGTAGGGACTTATGGCTACACCTTC.

CDR3 sequence (DNA): TGCGCCAGCAGCCTACAGGGAACTAACATTCAGTACTTC. Translation: CASSLQGTNIQYF. The gene calls are TRBV5-1 and TRBJ2-4; possible D gene TRBD1, 6 bases. The CDR3 has 13 residues. Germline values: CDR1 SGHRS, CDR2 YFSETQ. Deletions cut 4 bases from V and 7 bases from J, with 12 bases between.

The chain uses TRBV9 and TRBJ2-4; D is unclear. The CDR3 spans 15 residues. V lost 0 bases and J lost 6, with 13 bases in between. Germline lookup yields CDR1 SGDLS and CDR2 YYNGEE. CDR3 in DNA: TGTGCCAGCAGCGTAGAGGCCGGTCTGGGAAACATTCAGTACTTC. Translating it yields CASSVEAGLGNIQYF.

This clonotype was seen once. The genes are TRBV30 and TRBJ2-5; possibly TRBD2 for D (5 bases). There are 15 residues in the CDR3. V lost 0 bases to trimming and J lost 11 bases, with 22 bases between them. Germline V gene sequence: CDR1 GTSNPN, CDR2 SVGIG (reference sequence). The CDR3 loop is CAWSVRRASYNEQYF. The DNA of the CDR3 is TGTGCCTGGAGTGTAAGGCGGGCATCTTACAATGAGCAGTACTTC.

A few counts support this clonotype. This chain joins TRBV25-1 and TRBJ2-5; 10 bases are shared with TRBD1. Judging by the DNA end, TRBJ2-7 fits better; the J call may be wrong. The germline CDR1 and CDR2 sequences are MGHDK and SYGVNS. The CDR3 extends over 13 amino acids. As DNA, the CDR3 is TGTGCCAGCAGTGAGGGGGACAGGGGCGAGCAGTACTTC. This codes for CASSEGDRGEQYF.

This chain uses TRBV7-2 with TRBJ2-3; D might be TRBD2 (6 bases). V lost 8 bases and J 3 bases, leaving 15 bases between the germline ends. Germline V gene data show CDR1 as SGHTA and CDR2 as FQGNSA. The CDR3 consists of 14 residues. DNA for the CDR3: TGTGCCAGCCTACCGGGACTGAGAACAGATACGCAGTATTTT. Its protein is CASLPGLRTDTQYF.

This clonotype showed up just a few times. The chain carries TRBV29-1 and TRBJ1-3, with TRBD1 identical over 7 bases. Looked up from germline, CDR1 is SQVTM and CDR2 is ANQGSEA. V was pared by 0 bases and J by 5 bases, with 7 bases of the junction left unmatched. There are 15 residues in the CDR3. CDR3 loop: CSVEDTGDYRNTIYF. CDR3 coding DNA: TGCAGCGTTGAAGATACAGGGGATTATAGAAACACCATATATTTT.

The table lists this clonotype with a count of one. V is TRBV11-1 and J is TRBJ1-1; no reliable D call. V was clipped by 2 bases and J by 11 bases, with 18 bases between them. The CDR3 sequence is 14 residues long. The germline V gene has CDR1 SGHAT and CDR2 FQDESV (reference sequence). CDR3 nucleotide sequence: TGTGCCAGCAGCTTAAAGGGCGGTTTAGGTGCGGCTTTCTTT. Its translation: CASSLKGGLGAAFF. Drawing the rest from reference TRBV11-1 and TRBJ1-1, the complete variable domain is EAEVAQSPRYKITEKSQAVAFWCDPISGHATLYWYRQILGQGPELLVQFQDESVVDDSQLPKDRFSAERLKGVDSTLKIQPAELGDSAMYLCASSLKGGLGAAFFGQGTRLTVV.

This clonotype was picked up a small number of times. The genes are TRBV5-5 and TRBJ2-1; D is ambiguous. CDR3 length equals 12 residues. V dropped 8 bases and J dropped 2 bases, with 8 bases sitting between them. Germline V gene data show CDR1 as SGHKS and CDR2 as YYEKEE (reference sequence). DNA for the CDR3: TGTGCCAGTGACGGTACCTACAATGAGCAGTTCTTC. It yields the protein CASDGTYNEQFF.

The gene calls are TRBV4-2 and TRBJ1-4; no clear D. Looked up from germline, CDR1 is LGHNA and CDR2 is YNFKEQ. V shed 0 bases and J shed 12 bases, with 11 bases lying between them. CDR3 size: 13 residues. CDR3 amino acids: CASSQEDGRELFF. DNA for the CDR3: TGTGCCAGCAGCCAAGAGGATGGTCGGGAACTGTTTTTT.

V gene TRBV4-1 combines with J gene TRBJ1-2; 8 nucleotides line up with TRBD1. J lost 7 bases, V lost 1 base, and 5 bases had no gene match. The CDR3 consists of 14 residues. CDR1 is MGHRA, CDR2 YSYEKL, per germline. This CDR3 reads CASSQVDREAGYTF. The CDR3 DNA follows: TGCGCCAGCAGCCAAGTGGACAGGGAAGCTGGCTACACCTTC.

The chain combines TRBV6-5 with TRBJ1-1; TRBD1 is a possible D gene (6 bases). V was shortened by 5 bases and J by 7 bases, with 20 bases between the two germline ends. The CDR3 totals 15 residues. The germline gives CDR1 MNHEY, CDR2 SVGAGI. This CDR3 is CASSTGQEGDVEAFF. The CDR3 DNA follows: TGTGCCAGCAGTACAGGCCAGGAGGGGGATGTTGAAGCTTTCTTT.

V and J are TRBV6-6 and TRBJ1-4; possible D gene TRBD1, 6 bases. Germline V gene sequence: CDR1 MNHNY, CDR2 SVGAGI (reference sequence). V shed 6 bases and J shed 8 bases, with 22 bases lying between them. The CDR3 length is 16 residues. In nucleotides, the CDR3 is TGTGCCAGCAGGCACCGTCCAGGGGAGGAAGTCGAAAAACTGTTTTTT. As protein: CASRHRPGEEVEKLFF.

The chain joins TRBV20-1 to TRBJ2-1, with TRBD1 matching 10 bases. Germline V CDR1 and CDR2: DFQATT, SNEGSKA (reference sequence). The CDR3 sequence is 14 residues long. The junction had 3 bases not matched to a gene; V was cut back by 2 bases and J by 5 bases. In DNA form, the CDR3 reads TGCAGTGCTAGACCGGGACAGGGGAACAATGAGCAGTTCTTC. The encoded protein is CSARPGQGNNEQFF.

This chain uses TRBV4-1 with TRBJ2-5; 12 bases map to TRBD1. V was clipped by 1 base and J by 5 bases; unmatched bases: 8. CDR3 size: 17 residues. CDR1 and CDR2 (germline): MGHRA, YSYEKL. The CDR3 loop is CASSQGIGTGGQETQYF. For the CDR3, the DNA is TGCGCCAGCAGCCAAGGGATCGGGACAGGGGGCCAGGAGACCCAGTACTTC.

J is TRBJ2-3 and V is TRBV6-2 or TRBV6-3; D remains ambiguous. The CDR3 sequence is 16 residues long. Germline V gene data show CDR1 as MNHEY and CDR2 as SVGEGT. Trimming cost V 5 bases and J 2 bases, with 17 bases left between them. The CDR3 DNA is TGTGCCAGCAGTCCCATCTCGGCGGAAGACACAGATACGCAGTATTTT. This gives the protein CASSPISAEDTDTQYF.

This clonotype was observed a handful of times. This chain links TRBV15 with TRBJ2-7; D perhaps matches TRBD2 (5 bases). Trimming pared 6 bases from V and 10 bases from J, leaving 25 bases between. The CDR3 consists of 15 residues. Germline V gene sequence: CDR1 LNHNV, CDR2 YYDKDF (reference sequence). The CDR3 protein is CATSDKRSGQEPQYF. DNA of the CDR3: TGTGCCACCAGTGATAAGAGGAGCGGTCAAGAGCCCCAGTACTTC.

CDR3 in amino acids: CASSVSNSYEQYF. Here the CDR3 DNA reads TGCGCCAGCAGTGTGAGCAACTCCTACGAGCAGTACTTC. The rearrangement links TRBV10-2 to TRBJ2-4; D uncertain. The DNA end is more similar to TRBJ2-7, so the J call may be wrong. CDR3 size: 13 residues. CDR1 is WSHSY and CDR2 is SAAADI in the germline V gene.